These T cell receptor beta chains were read from a single sample in a study of T cells in localized non-small cell lung cancer. The table came from immunoSEQ multiplex PCR; TCRdb's copy has only in-frame clones and leaves some out. Counted here are tens of thousands of clones, about 88% occurring once; the ten biggest clones make up 6.5% to 9%. The sequences come from peripheral blood, collected before any cancer treatment. The receptors shown here come from a woman between 18 and 50 years old with stage III lung adenocarcinoma. Each CDR3 is given with its conserved first and last residue. Fields, in order: J gene, clone size, V gene, CDR3 length, D gene, CDR3 protein, CDR3 DNA. A D gene is named only where the DNA matches it firmly. Some rows have no size entry. The others give once, few or many, or a class for an expanded clone.

TRBJ2-3	NA	TRBV7-2	16	NA	CASSLSGGVGADTQYF	TGTGCCAGCAGCTTGAGCGGCGGGGTAGGGGCAGATACGCAGTATTTT
TRBJ1-1	NA	TRBV18	15	TRBD1	CASSRDRGRTAEAFF	TGTGCCAGCTCACGGGACAGGGGGCGGACGGCTGAAGCTTTCTTT
TRBJ1-2	NA	TRBV30	11	NA	CAWSRGSGYTF	TGTGCCTGGAGTAGGGGATCTGGCTACACCTTC
TRBJ1-2	NA	TRBV5-1	14	NA	CASSLAEGYDGYTF	TGCGCCAGCAGCTTGGCGGAGGGATATGATGGCTACACCTTC
TRBJ2-1	NA	TRBV19	16	NA	CASSAQRGGTYNEQFF	TGTGCCAGTAGTGCACAGAGGGGGGGAACCTACAATGAGCAGTTCTTC
TRBJ2-7	NA	TRBV6-5	15	NA	CASSYQGGTSYEQYF	TGTGCCAGCAGTTACCAAGGGGGGACCTCCTACGAGCAGTACTTC
TRBJ2-2	NA	TRBV4-1	15	NA	CASSQRTMNTGELFF	TGCGCCAGCAGCCAGCGGACGATGAACACCGGGGAGCTGTTTTTT
TRBJ2-1	NA	TRBV11-3	13	TRBD2	CASSLERGNEQFF	TGTGCCAGCAGCTTAGAGCGGGGGAATGAGCAGTTCTTC
TRBJ1-2	NA	TRBV6-5	15	TRBD1	CASNRQTGKNYGYTF	TGTGCCAGCAACCGACAGACAGGGAAAAATTATGGCTACACCTTC
TRBJ1-6	few	TRBV5-6	13	NA	CASMREGNSPLHF	TGTGCCAGCATGAGGGAGGGGAATTCACCCCTCCACTTT
TRBJ2-7	NA	TRBV19	14	NA	CASSIVVDSHEQYF	TGTGCCAGTAGTATAGTCGTCGACTCCCACGAGCAGTACTTC
TRBJ2-7	NA	TRBV19	14	TRBD1	CASRASGWTGEQYF	TGTGCCAGTAGGGCCAGTGGGTGGACAGGCGAGCAGTACTTC
TRBJ1-1	NA	TRBV9	15	NA	CASSRGAGVSTEAFF	TGTGCCAGCAGCAGGGGGGCAGGGGTGAGTACTGAAGCTTTCTTT
TRBJ2-7	few	TRBV7-6	16	NA	CASSLGGGRPLDEQYF	TGTGCCAGCAGCTTAGGGGGGGGGCGCCCCTTGGACGAGCAGTACTTC
TRBJ1-1	NA	TRBV12-5	12	NA	CASGFQNTEAFF	TGTGCTAGTGGTTTTCAGAACACTGAAGCTTTCTTT
TRBJ2-7	NA	TRBV25-1	15	TRBD1	CASSEDRGLSYEQYF	TGTGCCAGCAGTGAGGACAGGGGATTGAGCTACGAGCAGTACTTC
TRBJ2-7	NA	TRBV27	15	NA	CASSLAGFSPYEQYF	TGTGCCAGCAGTTTAGCGGGATTCTCTCCCTACGAGCAGTACTTC
TRBJ2-7	NA	TRBV6-5	14	TRBD1	CASSSPGQGGEQYF	TGTGCTAGCAGTAGCCCAGGACAGGGTGGGGAGCAGTACTTC
TRBJ2-1	once	TRBV9	15	NA	CASSEGGRSLGEQFF	TGTGCCAGCAGCGAGGGGGGGCGGTCCTTGGGTGAGCAGTTCTTC
TRBJ1-3	NA	TRBV6-5	15	NA	CASSPQGPSGNTIYF	TGTGCCAGCAGCCCCCAAGGGCCCTCTGGAAACACCATATATTTT
TRBJ1-3	NA	TRBV4-2	17	NA	CASSQGGAVSSGNTIYF	TGTGCCAGCAGCCAAGGAGGGGCCGTCAGCTCTGGAAACACCATATATTTT
TRBJ2-2	once	TRBV5-6	16	TRBD1	CASSFLDRGGTGELFF	TGTGCCAGCAGCTTCCTGGACAGGGGCGGCACCGGGGAGCTGTTTTTT
TRBJ1-5	NA	TRBV19	13	NA	CASSIGRNQPQHF	TGTGCCAGTAGTATTGGTCGCAATCAGCCCCAGCATTTT
TRBJ2-7	NA	TRBV19	13	NA	CASSGNYLGEQYF	TGTGCCAGTAGTGGCAATTACCTCGGCGAGCAGTACTTC
TRBJ2-1	NA	TRBV7-8	16	NA	CASSHEGNPRANEQFF	TGTGCCAGCAGCCACGAGGGTAATCCTAGGGCCAATGAGCAGTTCTTC
TRBJ2-7	NA	TRBV7-2	13	NA	CASSLADGYEQYF	TGTGCCAGCAGCTTAGCGGACGGCTACGAGCAGTACTTC
TRBJ2-2	few	TRBV4-1	13	NA	CASSQVHAGELFF	TGCGCCAGCAGCCAAGTACATGCCGGGGAGCTGTTTTTT
TRBJ2-3	NA	TRBV5-1	16	NA	CASSLAGDRGTDTQYF	TGCGCCAGCAGCTTGGCCGGCGATCGCGGCACAGATACGCAGTATTTT
TRBJ2-1	NA	TRBV19	15	NA	CASRPGPTPNNEQFF	TGTGCCAGTAGACCGGGGCCGACACCCAACAATGAGCAGTTCTTC
TRBJ1-2	NA	TRBV19	17	NA	CASSIRGGQRINYGYTF	TGTGCCAGTAGTATAAGGGGTGGACAGAGAATTAACTATGGCTACACCTTC
TRBJ1-1	NA	TRBV11-2	12	NA	CASSLVFGRAFF	TGTGCCAGCAGCTTAGTATTTGGGAGGGCTTTCTTT
TRBJ1-1	NA	TRBV15	13	TRBD1	CATSRDVQGGAFF	TGTGCCACCAGCAGAGATGTCCAGGGGGGTGCTTTCTTT
TRBJ1-1	NA	TRBV19	14	NA	CASSIKQVNTEAFF	TGTGCCAGTAGTATAAAACAGGTGAACACTGAAGCTTTCTTT
TRBJ2-5	NA	TRBV15	14	NA	CATSRGQNQETQYF	TGTGCCACCAGCAGAGGACAGAACCAAGAGACCCAGTACTTC